The clone carrying this TCR beta chain was seen a handful of times. At one of its ends the junction is not consistent with the germline gene, which may arise from a read error. The germline gives CDR1 SGHTA, CDR2 FQGTGA. The CDR3 contains 15 residues. The entry originates in a study of regulatory T cells in long-lasting Graves disease. Background on the study: Persistent Graves' disease required over 5 years of antithyroid drugs and positive TSH receptor antibodies.

CDR3 regions were amplified by Arm-PCR using iRepertoire HTBI primers to build TCR beta libraries. Each CDR3 protein is one row after TCRdb ran MiXCR on the multiplex PCR reads. The sample has roughly 430,000 distinct CDR3 sequences, 21% seen once. Time point of the sample: persistent/refractory GD, antithyroid drugs over 5 years with positive TRAb. PBMCs provided the RNA from which the TCR library was made. A roughly 10-milliliter sample of peripheral blood was drawn into EDTA tubes. The clonotype comes from a female donor with Graves disease. V gene TRBV7-3 combines with J gene TRBJ2-2; D could derive from TRBD1 or TRBD2 (5 bases each). This sample comprised peripheral blood mononuclear cells (PBMCs), obtained when the disease was refractory, from a patient treated with antithyroid drugs. CDR3 DNA sequence: TGTGCCAGCAGCTTATCCAGGGAGAACACCAGGGAGCTGTTTTTT. Amino acids: CASSLSRENTRELFF.